Ten or more counts support the clone carrying this TCR beta chain. No antigen is known for it. The sample comes from a study of T cells in Graves' hyperthyroidism and ophthalmopathy. General observations from the study: Most thyroid clonotypes expanded above 0.001 appeared in blood too.

TCR beta CDR3 region amplification was performed from RNA transcripts. TCR CDR3 regions were first amplified by RT-PCR with HTBI primers. TCRdb reprocessed the multiplex PCR reads via MiXCR and lists one record per CDR3 protein. This sample has 500,000 or so distinct CDR3 sequences, with under 20% found just once. The J segment lost 1 base and the V segment lost 3 bases, leaving 3 bases of the junction unmatched. The CDR3 has 15 amino acids. CDR1 is MDHEN and CDR2 is SYDVKM in the germline V gene. This sequence originates from a woman between 18 and 29 years old with Graves' ophthalmopathy. Sequencing was performed on blood. The V and J genes are TRBV28 and TRBJ2-3, with 8 bases lining up with TRBD2. CDR3 nucleotides: TGTGCCAGCAGTTTTGCGGGGGGCCGCACAGATACGCAGTATTTT. This encodes CASSFAGGRTDTQYF.